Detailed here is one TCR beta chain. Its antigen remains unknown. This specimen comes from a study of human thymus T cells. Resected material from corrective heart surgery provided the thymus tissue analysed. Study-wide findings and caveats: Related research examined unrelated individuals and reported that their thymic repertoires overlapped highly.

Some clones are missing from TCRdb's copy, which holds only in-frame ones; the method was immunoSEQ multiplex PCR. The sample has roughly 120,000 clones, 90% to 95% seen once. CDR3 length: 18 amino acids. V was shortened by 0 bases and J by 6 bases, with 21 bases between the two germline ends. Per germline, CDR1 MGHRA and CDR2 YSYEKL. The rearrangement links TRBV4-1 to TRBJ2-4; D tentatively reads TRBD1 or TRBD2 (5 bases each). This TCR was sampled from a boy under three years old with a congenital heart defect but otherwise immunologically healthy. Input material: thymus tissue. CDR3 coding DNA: TGCGCCAGCAGCCAAGATCGGGACGTCGGGCGGGCGAGAAACATTCAGTACTTC. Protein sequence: CASSQDRDVGRARNIQYF.